This entry concerns a single T cell receptor beta chain. Clones were read by immunoSEQ multiplex PCR, and TCRdb kept only the in-frame ones, dropping some. Of 70,000 to 90,000 clones listed, approximately 85% are singletons. Germline CDR1 is KGHSH and CDR2 is LQKENI. This CDR3 region has 15 residues. Trimming left V 2 bases short and J 5 bases short, with 15 bases between. These data are taken from a study of blood T cell repertoires in COVID-19. About the study: Samples came from the United States, Italy and Spain, spanning acute and convalescent COVID-19. Sources were T cells, B-cell-depleted T cells, or PBMCs; the material itself was cDNA or gDNA.

Enrolled during active infection, Seattle patients were then followed longitudinally. The source material was peripheral blood. The V gene is TRBV18, the J gene TRBJ1-2; perhaps TRBD1 as D (5 bases). The receptor was derived from a man aged 50 or older with COVID-19, enrolled during active disease. The DNA for the CDR3 is TGTGCCAGCTCACCAAGCGGGGGACGTTGGTATGGCTACACCTTC. Protein product: CASSPSGGRWYGYTF.